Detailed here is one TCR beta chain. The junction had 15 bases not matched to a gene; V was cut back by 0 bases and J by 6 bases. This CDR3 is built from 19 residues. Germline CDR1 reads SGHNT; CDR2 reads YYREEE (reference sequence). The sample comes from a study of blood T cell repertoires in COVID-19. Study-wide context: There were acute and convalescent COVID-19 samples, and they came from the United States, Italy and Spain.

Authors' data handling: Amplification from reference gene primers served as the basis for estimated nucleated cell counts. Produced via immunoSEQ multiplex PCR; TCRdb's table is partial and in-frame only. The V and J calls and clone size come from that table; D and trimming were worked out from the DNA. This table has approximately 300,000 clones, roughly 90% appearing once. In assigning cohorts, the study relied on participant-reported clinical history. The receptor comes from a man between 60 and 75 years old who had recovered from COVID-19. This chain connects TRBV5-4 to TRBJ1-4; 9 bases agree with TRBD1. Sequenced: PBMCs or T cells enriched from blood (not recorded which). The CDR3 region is CASSLELDFRRTGDEKLFF. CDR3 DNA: TGTGCCAGCAGCTTGGAATTAGACTTCCGGAGGACAGGGGATGAAAAACTGTTTTTT.